Listed below are T cell receptor beta chains from one sample, sequenced in a study of T cell changes during pregnancy in multiple sclerosis. Some clones are missing from TCRdb's copy, which holds only in-frame ones; the method was immunoSEQ multiplex PCR. The data hold roughly 60,000 clones, with about nine tenths observed a single time. The material was CD4+ T cells from peripheral blood mononuclear cells, obtained in the first trimester of pregnancy. All receptors come from a female donor with multiple sclerosis, enrolled in a pregnancy study. Both conserved end residues are part of each CDR3. Each record gives: J gene, V gene, D gene, CDR3 protein. A D gene is named only where the DNA matches it firmly.

TRBJ2-7 | TRBV5-1 | - | CASSADSISYEQYF
TRBJ2-5 | TRBV18 | - | CASSPPGGTQYF
TRBJ1-5 | TRBV18 | - | CASSREGGQPQHF
TRBJ2-7 | TRBV6-1 | TRBD2 | CASRASGSRVDEQYF
TRBJ1-1 | TRBV30 | - | CAYNRVGTEAFF
TRBJ2-1 | TRBV9 | TRBD2 | CASSPTSSGPYNEQFF
TRBJ1-1 | TRBV5-1 | - | CASSLRRVDTEAFF
TRBJ2-5 | TRBV5-4 | TRBD1 | CASSYPGQGAKTQYF
TRBJ2-5 | TRBV5-4 | - | CACRGGSGETQYF
TRBJ1-1 | TRBV19 | TRBD1 | CASSLPGQRNTEAFF
TRBJ1-2 | TRBV28 | - | CASNTGPYGYTF
TRBJ1-5 | TRBV19 | - | CASRQVQNQPQHF
TRBJ2-1 | TRBV25-1 | - | CASRGGWAYNEQFF
TRBJ1-1 | TRBV5-4 | - | CASSREAMNTEAFF
TRBJ1-2 | TRBV27 | - | CASSRTGPGNNYGYTF
TRBJ2-1 | TRBV30 | TRBD1 | CAWMGQGYNEQFF
TRBJ1-1 | TRBV6-5 | TRBD1 | CASSWSGQEAFF
TRBJ1-3 | TRBV2 | - | CARGDIRNTIYF
TRBJ2-2 | TRBV6-6 | TRBD1 | CASSYLTGVNSGELFF
TRBJ2-2 | TRBV11-3 | TRBD2 | CASSASGGAAGELFF
TRBJ1-1 | TRBV6-1 | - | CASSRGSETEAFF
TRBJ1-6 | TRBV18 | TRBD1 | CASSPTGTGTEPLHF
TRBJ2-5 | TRBV29-1 | - | CSVGGETQYF
TRBJ2-1 | TRBV4-1 | TRBD2 | CASSLLGLAGNEQFF
TRBJ2-4 | TRBV5-8 | TRBD1 | CASPIPPGGEAKNIQYF
TRBJ2-7 | TRBV29-1 | - | CSVERGASEQYF
TRBJ1-2 | TRBV29-1 | TRBD1 | CSVYGTASSLYGYTF
TRBJ1-1 | TRBV18 | - | CASSEQGNTEAFF
TRBJ2-7 | TRBV19 | - | CASSIKADSSYEQYF
TRBJ1-2 | TRBV27 | TRBD1 | CASSYLYRGEGGYTF
TRBJ1-4 | TRBV4-1 | - | CASSQDGKRLGTTNEKLFF
TRBJ2-1 | TRBV18 | - | CASSPNSPGTNNEQFF
TRBJ1-6 | TRBV25-1 | - | CASSKQGYSPLHF
TRBJ2-1 | TRBV7-2 | - | CASSFTGTYNEQFF
TRBJ2-5 | TRBV28 | - | CASSQGMETQYF
TRBJ2-3 | TRBV5-1 | TRBD2 | CASTLSSGGVRDTQYF
TRBJ1-5 | TRBV2 | - | CASRAQGNSNQPQHF
TRBJ2-1 | TRBV5-4 | - | CASSSQGSYNEQFF
TRBJ1-2 | TRBV28 | TRBD1 | CATPQDRGTLGYGYTF
TRBJ2-4 | TRBV18 | TRBD2 | CASSPSGEGNIQYF
TRBJ2-7 | TRBV7-3 | TRBD1 | CASSLGQGNEQYF
TRBJ2-7 | TRBV27 | - | CASSKGLSYEQYF
TRBJ1-2 | TRBV6-6 | - | CASSSPGKREVVDTF
TRBJ2-1 | TRBV5-1 | TRBD2 | CASSYLARPSGGALNSYNEQFF
TRBJ1-1 | TRBV2 | - | CASSEDSEAFF
TRBJ1-6 | TRBV9 | - | CASSATQGYNSPLHF
TRBJ2-4 | TRBV2 | TRBD1 | CASSDPDRGRIQYF
TRBJ2-4 | TRBV18 | - | CASSPRGEVAKNIQYF
TRBJ1-1 | TRBV6-5 | - | CASSYSVLNTEAFF
TRBJ2-1 | TRBV14 | - | CASSQGTQGYNEQFF
TRBJ2-7 | TRBV18 | TRBD1 | CASSPVGQDAAQYF
TRBJ2-5 | TRBV19 | TRBD2 | CASSRGSGVVSRETQYF